A single sample gave rise to the 18 T cell receptor beta chains below, sequenced in a study of blood T cell repertoires in COVID-19. The data were produced by immunoSEQ multiplex PCR, yet TCRdb's version contains in-frame clones alone and is incomplete. The table lists about 300,000 clones, approximately 89% of them singletons. Sequencing used PBMCs or T cells enriched from blood (not recorded which). The receptors originated from a woman aged 50 to 65 who had been exposed to COVID-19.

V usage is TRBV25-1 and J usage is TRBJ2-7, with a weak D call TRBD1 (5 bases). V lost 1 base and J lost 1, with 8 bases in between. This CDR3 has 14 residues. Per the germline V gene, CDR1 is MGHDK and CDR2 is SYGVNS. This chain's CDR3 is CASSEWGISYEQYF. The CDR3 coding sequence is TGTGCCAGCAGTGAATGGGGCATATCCTACGAGCAGTACTTC.

The chain combines TRBV6-5 with TRBJ2-3, with TRBD2 matching 12 bases. This CDR3 region has 15 residues. V dropped 6 bases and J dropped 4; count of bases not matched to a gene: 5. From germline, CDR1 is MNHEY and CDR2 SVGAGI. This CDR3 is CASSRTSGEADTQYF. CDR3 coding DNA: TGTGCCAGCAGCCGGACTAGCGGGGAAGCAGATACGCAGTATTTT.

V usage is TRBV5-1 and J usage is TRBJ2-2, with D hard to call. Looked up from germline, CDR1 is SGHRS and CDR2 is YFSETQ. The CDR3 totals 13 residues. Trimming shortened V by 1 base and J by 3 bases, and 4 bases separated the two germline ends. The CDR3 region has the DNA TGCGCCAGCAGCTTGTCGGACACCGGGGAGCTGTTTTTT. Its protein product is CASSLSDTGELFF.

V and J are TRBV2 and TRBJ1-2; no firm D call. Germline CDR1 is SNHLY and CDR2 is FYNNEI. Trimming took off 3 bases at V and 6 bases at J, with 14 bases between the two ends. The CDR3 has 14 amino acids. The CDR3, as DNA: TGTGCCAGCAGTGATGGTTTCGGGAGGAATGGCTACACCTTC. Its protein product is CASSDGFGRNGYTF.

The chain has TRBV5-1 and TRBJ1-4; 7 bases map to TRBD1. The CDR3 is 15 amino acids. Germline V gene data show CDR1 as SGHRS and CDR2 as YFSETQ. After removal of 4 bases from V and 3 bases from J, the junction contained 6 bases not matched to a gene. The CDR3 loop reads CASSPQGLANEKLFF. In DNA, the CDR3 is TGCGCCAGCAGCCCACAGGGGTTGGCTAATGAAAAACTGTTTTTT.

This rearrangement joins TRBV15 to TRBJ2-5; a possible D gene is TRBD1 (6 bases). This CDR3 has 16 amino acids. The germline CDR1 and CDR2 sequences are LNHNV and YYDKDF (reference sequence). Trimming cost V 2 bases and J 5 bases, with 18 bases left between them. The CDR3 is CATSRPTGMLAETQYF. DNA for the CDR3: TGTGCCACCAGCAGACCTACAGGGATGCTGGCGGAGACCCAGTACTTC. The whole variable domain, filled in from reference TRBV15 and TRBJ2-5, reads DAMVIQNPRYQVTQFGKPVTLSCSQTLNHNVMYWYQQKSSQAPKLLFHYYDKDFNNEADTPDNFQSRRPNTSFCFLDIRSPGLGDTAMYLCATSRPTGMLAETQYFGPGTRLLVL.

In this sample, this clone turned up once. This chain links TRBV7-9 with TRBJ1-3, with 7 bases lining up with TRBD1. The germline V gene encodes CDR1 SEHNR and CDR2 FQNEAQ (reference sequence). The CDR3 covers 15 residues. After removal of 5 bases from V and 2 bases from J, the junction contained 6 bases not matched to a gene. CDR3 region: CASSIDGTAGNTIYF. CDR3 sequence (DNA): TGTGCCAGCAGCATAGACGGGACAGCTGGAAACACCATATATTTT.

The chain employs TRBV19 and TRBJ1-6, with D perhaps matching TRBD1 (5 bases). The ends were cut back, 7 bases at V and 2 bases at J, with 9 bases in the middle. Looked up from germline, CDR1 is LNHDA and CDR2 is SQIVND (reference sequence). This CDR3 spans 14 amino acids. The CDR3 loop reads CASNEDTYNSPLHF. CDR3 in DNA: TGTGCCAGTAACGAGGACACCTATAATTCACCCCTCCACTTT.

The chain carries TRBV7-6 and TRBJ2-1; maybe TRBD2 (5 bases). The CDR3 extends over 13 amino acids. The germline gives CDR1 SGHVS, CDR2 FNYEAQ. Trimming stripped 3 bases from V and 9 bases from J, with 12 bases between. DNA of the CDR3: TGTGCCAGCAGCTTGGGCCCCGCGGGTGAGCAGTTCTTC. Translated: CASSLGPAGEQFF.

The V call is TRBV19, the J call TRBJ2-6; D uncertain. V was cut by 5 bases and J by 0 bases, with 5 bases left in between. Germline CDR1 LNHDA, CDR2 SQIVND (reference sequence). This CDR3 comprises 14 residues. This CDR3 is CASSLNSGANVLTF. The DNA of the CDR3 is TGTGCCAGTAGTTTAAACTCTGGGGCCAACGTCCTGACTTTC.

The V call is TRBV5-1, the J call TRBJ2-1, with 13 nucleotides matching TRBD2. The CDR3 is made up of 16 amino acids. Trimming cost V 2 bases and J 9 bases; bases outside gene matches: 8. CDR1 is SGHRS and CDR2 is YFSETQ in the germline V gene. CDR3 amino acids: CASSFTSGGAEGEQFF. The CDR3 bases are TGCGCCAGCAGCTTTACTAGCGGGGGGGCCGAGGGTGAGCAGTTCTTC.

This chain links TRBV28 with TRBJ1-2, with 8 bases aligning to TRBD1. The CDR3 runs to 15 residues. Germline values: CDR1 MDHEN, CDR2 SYDVKM. J gave up 4 bases and V 8 bases, and 12 bases lay outside the gene matches. CDR3 sequence reads: CASGAGTGNIYGYTF. For the CDR3, the DNA is TGTGCCAGCGGAGCCGGGACAGGAAATATCTATGGCTACACCTTC.

V and J are TRBV4-2 and TRBJ1-5, with TRBD1 identical over 9 bases. Germline V gene data show CDR1 as LGHNA and CDR2 as YNFKEQ. CDR3 length: 17 residues. The V segment lost 3 bases and the J segment 1 base; nucleotides outside the gene matches: 7. CDR3 sequence (DNA): TGTGCCAGCAGCCATGGAGCCGGGACAGGGAGCAATCAGCCCCAGCATTTT. Translating gives CASSHGAGTGSNQPQHF.

This rearrangement joins TRBV5-6 to TRBJ1-6, with TRBD1 matching over 9 bases. The J segment lost 16 bases and the V segment lost 4 bases, leaving 12 bases of the junction unmatched. CDR1 is SGHDT, CDR2 YYEEEE, per germline. The CDR3 length is 14 residues. The CDR3 loop is CASSAGQGERGLHF. In DNA form, the CDR3 reads TGTGCCAGCAGCGCGGGACAGGGTGAGCGGGGGCTCCACTTT.

The chain links TRBV3-1 (or the pseudogene TRBV3-2) to TRBJ2-1; 9 bases are shared with TRBD2. Germline CDR1 is LGHDT and CDR2 is YNNKEL (reference sequence). The CDR3 loop spans 14 amino acids. With V trimmed by 5 bases and J by 1 base, 0 bases remained unmatched. CDR3 nucleotides: TGTGCCAGCAGCAGCGGGGGGTCCTACAATGAGCAGTTCTTC. Translating gives CASSSGGSYNEQFF.

The chain has TRBV3-1 (or the pseudogene TRBV3-2) and TRBJ2-2, with 9 bases aligning to TRBD2. The CDR3 is 17 amino acids. Germline V gene sequence: CDR1 LGHDT, CDR2 YNNKEL (reference sequence). Trimming at V came to 0 bases and at J to 5 bases, leaving 7 bases not matched to a gene. The CDR3 reads CASSQDLAGGLTGELFF. DNA of the CDR3: TGTGCCAGCAGCCAAGATCTTGCGGGGGGGCTGACCGGGGAGCTGTTTTTT.

CDR3 DNA sequence: TGCGCCAGCAGCTTAGGGACACATCCATCTGGAAACACCATATATTTT. Protein product: CASSLGTHPSGNTIYF. V is TRBV5-1 and J is TRBJ1-3; maybe TRBD1 (6 bases). Germline lookup yields CDR1 SGHRS and CDR2 YFSETQ. Trimming left V 2 bases short and J 1 base short, with 13 bases between. There are 16 residues in the CDR3.

The chain is built from TRBV7-9 and TRBJ1-2, with unresolved D. CDR1 and CDR2 from the germline V gene are SEHNR and FQNEAQ (reference sequence). The length of the CDR3 is 13 residues. The V end was cut by 3 bases, the J end by 4 bases, with 9 bases between. The CDR3 sequence is CASSFEGTYGYTF. Here the CDR3 DNA reads TGTGCCAGCAGCTTCGAGGGCACCTATGGCTACACCTTC. The variable domain in full, completed from reference TRBV7-9 and TRBJ1-2, reads DTGVSQNPRHKITKRGQNVTFRCDPISEHNRLYWYRQTLGQGPEFLTYFQNEAQLEKSRLLSDRFSAERPKGSFSTLEIQRTEQGDSAMYLCASSFEGTYGYTFGSGTRLTVV.